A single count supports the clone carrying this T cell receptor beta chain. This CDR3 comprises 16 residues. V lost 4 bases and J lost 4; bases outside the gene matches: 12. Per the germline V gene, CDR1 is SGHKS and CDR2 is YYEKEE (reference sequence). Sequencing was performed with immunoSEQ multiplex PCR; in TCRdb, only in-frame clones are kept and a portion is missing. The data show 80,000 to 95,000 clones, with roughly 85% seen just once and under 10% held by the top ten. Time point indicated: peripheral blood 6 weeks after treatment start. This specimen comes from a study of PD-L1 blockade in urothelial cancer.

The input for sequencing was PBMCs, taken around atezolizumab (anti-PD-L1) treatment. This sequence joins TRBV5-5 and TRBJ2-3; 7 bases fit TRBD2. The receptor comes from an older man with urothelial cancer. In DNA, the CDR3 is TGTGCCAGCAGCCCGAGCCCACTAGCGCCCGCAGATACGCAGTATTTT. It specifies CASSPSPLAPADTQYF.